This TCR beta chain derives from a study of T cell repertoires in ileal Crohn's disease. The time point was: inflamed ileum from the surgical specimen. The length of the CDR3 is 15 residues. The germline gives CDR1 SGHTA, CDR2 FQGTGA. V lost 5 bases, J lost 4 bases, and 8 bases stayed unmatched. Here immunoSEQ multiplex PCR was the method, and the copy in TCRdb shows in-frame clones only, minus some. The sample includes some 2,900 clones, about 85% seen only once; the top ten take 5.5% to 7.5%. This sequence was found in an adult with Crohn's disease. The gene calls are TRBV7-3 and TRBJ2-1; 7 bases agree with TRBD2. Sample: ileal tissue. CDR3 residues: CASSPPGGGYNEQFF. The DNA for the CDR3 is TGTGCCAGCAGCCCGCCGGGAGGCGGGTACAATGAGCAGTTCTTC.